Below are 25 T cell receptor beta chains sequenced from a single sample in a study of T cells in Graves' hyperthyroidism and ophthalmopathy. Amplified TCR beta CDR3 regions came from RNA transcripts. The TCR CDR3 first-round RT-PCR relied on the HTBI primer set. TCRdb called the multiplex PCR reads again in MiXCR, with one record for every CDR3 protein. Among approximately 590,000 distinct CDR3 sequences listed, 15% to 18% were seen once. Sequences were obtained from blood. The receptor set was obtained from a woman aged 25-40 years with Graves' hyperthyroidism.

The V call is TRBV7-9, the J call TRBJ2-1; no clear D. The CDR3 extends over 14 amino acids. Trimming shortened V by 0 bases and J by 6 bases, and 9 bases separated the two germline ends. Germline values: CDR1 SEHNR, CDR2 FQNEAQ (reference sequence). The CDR3 protein is CASSLAGYTNEQFF. The CDR3, as DNA: TGTGCCAGCAGCTTAGCCGGCTATACCAATGAGCAGTTCTTC.

This clonotype was recorded many times. The genes are TRBV11-1 and TRBJ2-3; tentative D call: TRBD2 (6 bases). The V end was cut by 8 bases, the J end by 6 bases, with 15 bases between. Germline CDR1 is SGHAT and CDR2 is FQDESV (reference sequence). The CDR3 length is 13 residues. CDR3 amino acids: CASVRELQDTQYF. Written as DNA, the CDR3 is TGTGCCAGCGTCCGGGAGTTGCAGGATACGCAGTATTTT.

The chain combines TRBV28 with TRBJ1-2; no clear D gene. The V and J ends lost 3 bases and 5 bases respectively, with 7 bases between them. CDR3 length equals 12 residues. Germline values: CDR1 MDHEN, CDR2 SYDVKM. CDR3 nucleotides: TGTGCCAGCAGTTTTAGGGTGTATGGCTACACCTTC. It yields the protein CASSFRVYGYTF.

At least ten counts were recorded for this clonotype. The chain has TRBV7-8 and TRBJ1-1, with D hard to call. The CDR3 is made up of 13 amino acids. Trimming pared 5 bases from V and 5 bases from J, leaving 12 bases between. The V gene's germline CDR1 is SGHVS and CDR2 FQNEAQ. The chain's CDR3 is CASSLNVGTEAFF. CDR3 sequence (DNA): TGTGCCAGCAGCCTAAACGTGGGGACTGAAGCTTTCTTT.

The rearrangement uses TRBV6-1 and TRBJ2-5; 11 nucleotides align to TRBD2. V lost 6 bases, J lost 5 bases, and 11 bases stayed unmatched. The CDR3 is made up of 16 amino acids. The germline gives CDR1 MNHNS, CDR2 SASEGT. The CDR3 DNA follows: TGTGCCAGCAGCCGGGGACTAGCGGAGGGAACGGAGACCCAGTACTTC. Protein: CASSRGLAEGTETQYF.

On this clonotype itself: A much larger clone sits a single nucleotide away, making a read error possible. The conserved phenylalanine or tryptophan normally closing the CDR3 is absent here, so this likely arose from a read error. The chain uses TRBV12-3 or TRBV12-4 and TRBJ2-7; 7 bases match TRBD1. The CDR3 spans 12 residues. Trimming at V came to 6 bases and at J to 7 bases, leaving 6 bases not matched to a gene. The CDR3 DNA follows: TGTGCCAGCAGCCTACAGGGGATTGAGCAGTACCTC. Translation gives CASSLQGIEQYL.

This clonotype was counted many times. The rearrangement links TRBV7-2 to TRBJ2-7; 10 bases are a match to TRBD1. The CDR3 sequence is 14 residues long. Germline V lookup: CDR1 SGHTA, CDR2 FQGNSA. Germline trimming cut 4 bases from V and 7 bases from J; bases unmatched to any gene: 7. The CDR3 loop reads CASSSDRGLGEQYF. The DNA for the CDR3 is TGTGCCAGCAGCTCGGACAGGGGGTTAGGGGAGCAGTACTTC.

The V and J genes are TRBV25-1 and TRBJ2-3, with D unclear. V lost 2 bases and J lost 3, with 12 bases in between. The CDR3 extends over 15 amino acids. Germline lookup yields CDR1 MGHDK and CDR2 SYGVNS. The CDR3 spells CASSEAERFTDTQYF. In DNA form, the CDR3 reads TGTGCCAGCAGTGAAGCGGAGAGGTTTACAGATACGCAGTATTTT.

This clonotype has ten or more counts. V gene TRBV6-1 combines with J gene TRBJ2-3; 8 positions agree with TRBD1. The CDR3 length is 17 residues. J lost 2 bases, V lost 8 bases, and 15 bases had no gene match. Germline CDR1 reads MNHNS; CDR2 reads SASEGT. The CDR3 loop is CASARIRTGWDTDTQYF. In nucleotides, the CDR3 is TGTGCCAGCGCACGAATACGGACAGGGTGGGACACAGATACGCAGTATTTT.

The V call is TRBV14, the J call TRBJ2-1, with 8 bases that match TRBD1. Germline V gene lookup returns CDR1 SGHDN and CDR2 FVKESK. V gave up 10 bases and J gave up 7 bases; unmatched junction bases: 12. The CDR3 extends over 14 amino acids. The CDR3 nucleotides are TGTGCCACCCGGACAGGGTCAGGACCAAATGAGCAGTTCTTC. Residues: CATRTGSGPNEQFF.

The V and J genes are TRBV6-1 and TRBJ2-1; D gene unclear. Germline V CDR1 and CDR2: MNHNS, SASEGT. V was clipped by 6 bases and J by 4 bases, with 25 bases between them. This CDR3 region has 18 residues. The CDR3 loop reads CASRLYEIYSQNYNEQFF. The CDR3 bases are TGTGCCAGCAGGTTGTACGAGATTTATTCGCAAAATTACAATGAGCAGTTCTTC.

This clonotype occurred many times. The chain uses TRBV28 and TRBJ2-5, with TRBD1 matching over 7 bases. CDR1 and CDR2 from the germline V gene are MDHEN and SYDVKM. V lost 6 bases, J lost 5 bases, and 6 bases stayed unmatched. This CDR3 has 13 residues. The CDR3 region is CASSTGVGETQYF. Here the CDR3 DNA reads TGTGCCAGCAGCACAGGGGTAGGGGAGACCCAGTACTTC.

This clonotype was detected many times. The gene calls are TRBV18 and TRBJ1-1; D is perhaps TRBD1 (6 bases). Trimming pared 3 bases from V and 1 base from J, leaving 15 bases between. CDR1 and CDR2 (germline): KGHSH, LQKENI. The CDR3 contains 16 residues. Written as DNA, the CDR3 is TGTGCCAGCTCACCTGGATCCGGACAGTGGAACACTGAAGCTTTCTTT. It specifies CASSPGSGQWNTEAFF.

The rearrangement uses TRBV24-1 and TRBJ2-2; 9 bases map to TRBD1. This CDR3 comprises 18 residues. Germline V gene sequence: CDR1 KGHDR, CDR2 SFDVKD. With 5 bases clipped from V and 5 bases from J, the junction kept 14 bases outside the gene matches. CDR3 sequence reads: CATSAAHGDREGTGELFF. The DNA of the CDR3 is TGTGCCACCAGTGCCGCTCATGGGGACAGGGAGGGAACCGGGGAGCTGTTTTTT.

The gene calls are TRBV12-3 or TRBV12-4 and TRBJ2-1; 11 bases fit TRBD2. J gave up 6 bases and V 1 base, and 8 bases lay outside the gene matches. The CDR3 is made up of 17 amino acids. DNA of the CDR3: TGTGCCAGCAGTTTAGATCAAACTAGCGGGAGCACCAATGAGCAGTTCTTC. Translating gives CASSLDQTSGSTNEQFF.

This clonotype has just a few counts. The V call is TRBV27, the J call TRBJ1-1; unclear D gene. CDR3 size: 13 residues. The germline gives CDR1 MNHEY, CDR2 SMNVEV (reference sequence). Trimming removed 4 bases at V and 4 bases at J, with 10 bases between. The CDR3 protein is CASSYIQSTEAFF. The CDR3 nucleotides are TGTGCCAGCAGTTATATACAGAGCACTGAAGCTTTCTTT.

This clonotype was seen at least ten times. The CDR3 DNA sequence: TGTGCCAGCAGCTTTGTAGCGGGAGTCACAGATACGCAGTATTTT. It codes for CASSFVAGVTDTQYF. The V call is TRBV11-2, the J call TRBJ2-3, with TRBD2 matching 9 bases. The CDR3 covers 15 residues. V was pared by 3 bases and J by 2 bases, with 3 bases of the junction left unmatched. Germline V gene data show CDR1 as SGHAT and CDR2 as FQNNGV.

The rearrangement joins TRBV5-6 to TRBJ2-5, with a weak D call TRBD2 (6 bases). Per the germline V gene, CDR1 is SGHDT and CDR2 is YYEEEE. V lost 1 base and J lost 2, with 15 bases in between. CDR3 length: 16 amino acids. The CDR3: CASSLWGRTGQETQYF. In DNA, the CDR3 is TGTGCCAGCAGCTTGTGGGGGAGGACTGGGCAAGAGACCCAGTACTTC.

This clonotype turned up a few times. The chain carries TRBV30 and TRBJ1-3; possible D gene TRBD1, 6 bases. V gave up 0 bases and J gave up 4 bases, with 19 bases separating them. Germline CDR1 is GTSNPN and CDR2 is SVGIG (reference sequence). The CDR3 spans 17 residues. The CDR3 DNA reads as TGTGCCTGGAGTGTACCCCCCCCCGGGACACGGGGAAACACCATATATTTT. This sequence encodes CAWSVPPPGTRGNTIYF.

Ten or more counts support this clonotype. This rearrangement joins TRBV28 to TRBJ2-3; 10 positions agree with TRBD1. J gave up 1 base and V 5 bases, and 6 bases lay outside the gene matches. Looked up from germline, CDR1 is MDHEN and CDR2 is SYDVKM. The CDR3 is 16 amino acids. As DNA, the CDR3 is TGTGCCAGCAGTCCACTTGGGACAGGGGGCACAGATACGCAGTATTTT. Its protein product is CASSPLGTGGTDTQYF.

The V and J genes are TRBV7-9 and TRBJ1-5; D is possibly TRBD1 (5 bases). Trimming stripped 4 bases from V and 14 bases from J, with 18 bases between. The CDR3 has 13 amino acids. Germline assignment: CDR1 SEHNR and CDR2 FQNEAQ (reference sequence). The CDR3 sequence is CASSSSNRNLKHF. In DNA form, the CDR3 reads TGTGCCAGCAGCTCATCCAACAGGAATCTTAAGCATTTT.

V usage is TRBV4-1 and J usage is TRBJ2-2; 11 bases line up with TRBD2. V gave up 0 bases and J gave up 2 bases; unmatched junction bases: 5. CDR3 length: 18 amino acids. Per germline, CDR1 MGHRA and CDR2 YSYEKL. The CDR3 nucleotides read TGCGCCAGCAGCCAAGACAGTAGCGGGAGGGTTAACACCGGGGAGCTGTTTTTT. Amino acids: CASSQDSSGRVNTGELFF.

This clonotype was seen a handful of times. The rearrangement links TRBV28 to TRBJ2-6; D gene unclear. The CDR3 length is 13 residues. Germline assignment: CDR1 MDHEN and CDR2 SYDVKM. V was cut by 3 bases and J by 4 bases, with 4 bases left in between. This chain's CDR3 is CASSFMGANVLTF. The CDR3 region has the DNA TGTGCCAGCAGTTTCATGGGGGCCAACGTCCTGACTTTC.

This clonotype occurred a few times. V usage is TRBV4-3 and J usage is TRBJ1-6; 8 bases are shared with TRBD1. Germline trimming cut 3 bases from V and 7 bases from J; bases unmatched to any gene: 2. The CDR3 sequence is 14 residues long. Germline CDR1 and CDR2: LGHNA and YSLEER. The CDR3, as DNA: TGCGCCAGCAGCCACGACAGGGGAAATTCACCCCTCCACTTT. Translating it yields CASSHDRGNSPLHF.

This clonotype was recorded at least ten times. The junction departs from the called germline gene at one end, perhaps through a read error. V is TRBV7-2 and J is TRBJ2-7; 7 bases are shared with TRBD2. The germline gives CDR1 SGHTA, CDR2 FQGNSA. CDR3 size: 14 residues. The CDR3 region has the DNA TGTGCCAGCATCCCGACTAGCTCCTCCCACGAGCAGTACTTC. Translation gives CASIPTSSSHEQYF.